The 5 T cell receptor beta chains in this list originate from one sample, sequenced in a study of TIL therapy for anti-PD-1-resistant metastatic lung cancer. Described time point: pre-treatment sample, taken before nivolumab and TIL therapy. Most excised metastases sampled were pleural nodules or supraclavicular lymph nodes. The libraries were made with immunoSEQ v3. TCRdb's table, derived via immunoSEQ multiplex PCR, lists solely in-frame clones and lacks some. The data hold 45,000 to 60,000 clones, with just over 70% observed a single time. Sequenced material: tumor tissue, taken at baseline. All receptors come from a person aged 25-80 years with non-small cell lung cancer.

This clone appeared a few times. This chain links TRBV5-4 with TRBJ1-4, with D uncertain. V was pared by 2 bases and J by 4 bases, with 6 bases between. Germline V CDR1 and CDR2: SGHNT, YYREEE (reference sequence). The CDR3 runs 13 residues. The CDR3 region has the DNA TGTGCCAGCAGCTTTGGAGATAATGAAAAACTGTTTTTT. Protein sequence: CASSFGDNEKLFF.

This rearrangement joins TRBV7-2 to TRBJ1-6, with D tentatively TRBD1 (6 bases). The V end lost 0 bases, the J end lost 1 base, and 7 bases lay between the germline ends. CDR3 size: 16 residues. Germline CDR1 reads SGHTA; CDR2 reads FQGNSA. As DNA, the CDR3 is TGTGCCAGCAGCTTAGCACAGGGTTCCTATAATTCACCCCTCCACTTT. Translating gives CASSLAQGSYNSPLHF.

This CDR3 reads CASSEVGLETQYF. In DNA, the CDR3 is TGTGCCAGCAGTGAAGTTGGGCTTGAGACCCAGTACTTC. The rearrangement uses TRBV25-1 and TRBJ2-5; no clear D. V gave up 2 bases and J gave up 5 bases, with 9 bases separating them. The germline gives CDR1 MGHDK, CDR2 SYGVNS. The CDR3 totals 13 residues.

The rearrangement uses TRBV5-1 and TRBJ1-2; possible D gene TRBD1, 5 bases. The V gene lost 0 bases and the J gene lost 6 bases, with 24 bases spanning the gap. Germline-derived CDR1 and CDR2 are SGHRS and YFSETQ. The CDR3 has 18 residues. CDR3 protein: CASSLAFSAGSRLDGYTF. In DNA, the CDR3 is TGCGCCAGCAGCTTGGCATTTAGCGCAGGGAGTAGGCTCGATGGCTACACCTTC.

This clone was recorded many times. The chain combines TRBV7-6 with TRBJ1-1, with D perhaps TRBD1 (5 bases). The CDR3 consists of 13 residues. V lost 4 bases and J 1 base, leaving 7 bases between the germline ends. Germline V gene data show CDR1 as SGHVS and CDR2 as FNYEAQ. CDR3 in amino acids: CASSSDTNTEAFF. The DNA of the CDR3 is TGTGCCAGCAGCTCGGACACGAACACTGAAGCTTTCTTT.